The subject of this entry is one T cell receptor (beta chain). Its specificity is unknown. The repertoire was sequenced with immunoSEQ multiplex PCR; TCRdb's copy has only in-frame clones and lacks some. The sample shows some 10,000 clones, about 74% of them seen only once. The data derive from a study of neoadjuvant nivolumab and ipilimumab in lung cancer. Study background: Patients got nivolumab 3 mg/kg on days 1, 15 and 29; combination added ipilimumab 1 mg/kg day 1.

Germline trimming cut 4 bases from V and 6 bases from J; bases unmatched to any gene: 10. This CDR3 has 15 residues. Germline CDR1 SGHRS, CDR2 YFSETQ. Study-level results: From pretherapy to surgery, tumor richness and clonality rose with dual therapy. Compared with tumor-adjacent uninvolved lung, resected tumors showed greater richness and clonality.

This chain uses TRBV5-1 with TRBJ2-3; 8 nucleotides align to TRBD1. The input for sequencing was tumor tissue, taken after neoadjuvant nivolumab, alone or with ipilimumab, at or shortly before surgery. The sequence came from an adult with non-small cell lung cancer. Some clones in this sample may be carry-over from other donors' samples. The CDR3 is CASSLSTGEADTQYF. CDR3 nucleotides: TGCGCCAGCAGCCTGTCGACAGGGGAAGCCGATACGCAGTATTTT.